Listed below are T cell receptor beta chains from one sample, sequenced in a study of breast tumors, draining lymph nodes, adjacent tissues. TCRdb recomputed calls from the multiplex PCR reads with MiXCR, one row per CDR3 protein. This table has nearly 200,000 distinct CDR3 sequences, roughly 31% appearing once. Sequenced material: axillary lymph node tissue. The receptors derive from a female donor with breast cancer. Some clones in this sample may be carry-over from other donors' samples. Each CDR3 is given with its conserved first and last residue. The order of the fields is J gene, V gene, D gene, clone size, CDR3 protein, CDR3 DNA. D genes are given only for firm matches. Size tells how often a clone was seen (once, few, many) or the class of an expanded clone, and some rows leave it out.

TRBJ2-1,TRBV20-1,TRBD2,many,CSAPPSGTSGMSVGFF,TGCAGTGCGCCCCCTTCCGGGACTAGCGGGATGTCGGTGGGGTTCTTC
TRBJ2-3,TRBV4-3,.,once,CASSQAAAGDTQYF,TGCGCCAGCAGCCAAGCAGCCGCGGGAGATACGCAGTATTTT
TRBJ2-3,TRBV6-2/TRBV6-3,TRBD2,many,CASSPRLAGGLDTQYF,TGTGCCAGCAGCCCCCGACTAGCGGGGGGGCTAGATACGCAGTATTTT
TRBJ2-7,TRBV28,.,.,CASSLGQIYEQYF,TGTGCCAGCAGTTTAGGTCAAATCTACGAGCAGTACTTC
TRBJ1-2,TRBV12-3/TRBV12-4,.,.,CASSPTIRETNYGYTF,TGTGCCAGCAGTCCAACCATCCGGGAGACTAACTATGGCTACACCTTC
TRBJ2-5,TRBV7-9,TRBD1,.,CASCLSNRQGIQYF,TGTGCCAGCTGCCTATCGAACAGACAGGGGATCCAGTACTTC
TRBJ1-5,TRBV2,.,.,CARLGGQPQHF,TGTGCTAGGCTGGGGGGGCAGCCCCAGCATTTT
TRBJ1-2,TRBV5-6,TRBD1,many,CASSRQGARYGYTF,TGTGCCAGCAGCCGACAGGGGGCGCGCTATGGCTACACCTTC
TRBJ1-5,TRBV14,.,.,CASSQSNRGHDQPQHF,TGTGCCAGCAGCCAGTCTAATCGGGGCCACGATCAGCCCCAGCATTTT
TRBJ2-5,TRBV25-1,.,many,CASSEYGQTGKETQYF,TGTGCCAGCAGTGAATACGGACAGACGGGGAAAGAGACCCAGTACTTC